This T cell receptor beta chain comes out of a study of blood T cell repertoires in COVID-19. Study details: Specimens from acute and convalescent COVID-19 originated in the United States, Italy and Spain. The analysed material was cDNA or gDNA that came from T cells, B-cell-depleted T cells, or PBMCs.

CDR1 is SGHRS and CDR2 is YFSETQ in the germline V gene. This CDR3 spans 17 amino acids. V dropped 2 bases and J dropped 6; count of bases not matched to a gene: 12. Per the original methods: Reference gene primer amplification yielded estimated nucleated cell counts. The method was immunoSEQ multiplex PCR; TCRdb's version includes in-frame clones alone and lacks a portion of them. That table supplies the V and J calls and clone size; D and trimming were determined from the DNA. The table shows over 200,000 clones, with around nine tenths occurring only once. Sequenced sample: peripheral blood. The origin of this receptor is a man in his late teens or twenties with active or convalescent COVID-19. This chain connects TRBV5-1 to TRBJ2-2; TRBD2 matches at 8 bases. In DNA form, the CDR3 reads TGCGCCAGCAGCTTTCGCCCCGGGACTAGTTTTTCCGGGGAGCTGTTTTTT. Translating it yields CASSFRPGTSFSGELFF.